Shown below are 27 T cell receptor beta chains from a single sample sequenced in a study of blood T cells in healthy people across ages. With a J-beta primer mix and a sample-barcoded 5' primer, a second PCR ran roughly 6 to 12 cycles. TCRdb re-analysed the 5' RACE reads in MiXCR, keeping a single row per CDR3 protein. The sample lists approximately 800,000 distinct CDR3 sequences, 40% to 65% seen once, with approximately 40% in the top ten. Sequenced material: blood. Source of these receptors: a man older than 75 in good health.

In this sample, this clonotype turned up many times. This chain joins TRBV9 and TRBJ1-1; weak D call: TRBD1 (5 bases). V was pared by 4 bases and J by 4 bases, with 14 bases between. The CDR3 is made up of 14 amino acids. Germline-derived CDR1 and CDR2 are SGDLS and YYNGEE. The chain's CDR3 is CASSYNGGSTEAFF. The CDR3 DNA follows: TGTGCCAGCAGCTATAATGGGGGAAGCACTGAAGCTTTCTTT. The full variable domain, its missing parts supplied by reference TRBV9 and TRBJ1-1, is DSGVTQTPKHLITATGQRVTLRCSPRSGDLSVYWYQQSLDQGLQFLIQYYNGEERAKGNILERFSAQQFPDLHSELNLSSLELGDSALYFCASSYNGGSTEAFFGQGTRLTVV.

The rearrangement joins TRBV5-4 to TRBJ2-4; D perhaps matches TRBD2 (6 bases). Looked up from germline, CDR1 is SGHNT and CDR2 is YYREEE (reference sequence). The CDR3 is made up of 16 amino acids. The germline V and J ends were trimmed by 4 bases and 0 bases, with 14 bases remaining between them. CDR3 coding DNA: TGTGCCAGCAGCGCCGCCGGGAGCCAAGCCAAAAACATTCAGTACTTC. Translation gives CASSAAGSQAKNIQYF. The variable domain in full, completed from reference TRBV5-4 and TRBJ2-4, reads ETGVTQSPTHLIKTRGQQVTLRCSSQSGHNTVSWYQQALGQGPQFIFQYYREEENGRGNFPPRFSGLQFPNYSSELNVNALELDDSALYLCASSAAGSQAKNIQYFGAGTRLSVL.

The chain links TRBV20-1 to TRBJ2-1; D unclear. The V end was cut by 3 bases, the J end by 5 bases, with 11 bases between. CDR1 is DFQATT and CDR2 is SNEGSKA in the germline V gene (reference sequence). The CDR3 length is 13 residues. As DNA, the CDR3 is TGCAGTGCTAGTATCCTCGGCAACAATGAGCAGTTCTTC. Residues: CSASILGNNEQFF.

This clonotype has a count of ten or more. The gene calls are TRBV7-2 and TRBJ2-6, with no clear D. This CDR3 comprises 14 residues. Germline V gives CDR1 SGHTA, CDR2 FQGNSA. The germline V and J ends were trimmed by 5 bases and 9 bases, with 14 bases remaining between them. The DNA for the CDR3 is TGTGCCAGCAGCCCCTCGGCTGATTACAACGTCCTGACTTTC. Protein sequence: CASSPSADYNVLTF.

In its sample, this clonotype was seen a few times. This rearrangement joins TRBV7-2 to TRBJ1-5; D not certain. The V and J ends lost 3 bases and 5 bases respectively, with 8 bases between them. CDR3 size: 13 residues. In germline, CDR1 is SGHTA, CDR2 FQGNSA. CDR3 amino acids: CASSFQDHQPQHF. CDR3 bases: TGTGCCAGCAGCTTCCAGGACCATCAGCCCCAGCATTTT.

This chain's CDR3 is CASRGTSGPYNEQFF. Written as DNA, the CDR3 is TGTGCCAGCAGGGGGACTAGCGGGCCCTACAATGAGCAGTTCTTC. The chain has TRBV6-5 and TRBJ2-1; 12 bases are a match to TRBD2. The V segment lost 6 bases and the J segment 2 bases; nucleotides outside the gene matches: 2. This CDR3 comprises 15 residues. Germline V gene lookup returns CDR1 MNHEY and CDR2 SVGAGI.

The rearrangement joins TRBV28 to TRBJ1-2; unclear D gene. Germline V gene sequence: CDR1 MDHEN, CDR2 SYDVKM. V lost 2 bases to trimming and J lost 8 bases, with 12 bases between them. The length of the CDR3 is 13 residues. For the CDR3, the DNA is TGTGCCAGCAGTTTAACCGATCGCCCGGGCTACACCTTC. This encodes CASSLTDRPGYTF.

This clonotype occurred a few times. CDR3 bases: TGTGCCAGCAGAAGTTCGACAGGCGGCCAGTACTTC. This gives the protein CASRSSTGGQYF. The chain carries TRBV25-1 and TRBJ2-5; D is perhaps TRBD1 (6 bases). The germline V gene encodes CDR1 MGHDK and CDR2 SYGVNS. The V and J ends lost 6 bases and 10 bases respectively, with 15 bases between them. CDR3 size: 12 residues.

This chain links TRBV20-1 with TRBJ2-7; TRBD2 is a possible D gene (5 bases). The germline CDR1 and CDR2 sequences are DFQATT and SNEGSKA (reference sequence). The V end was cut by 0 bases, the J end by 1 base, with 13 bases between. The CDR3 covers 15 residues. In DNA, the CDR3 is TGCAGTGCTAGAGATGCGGGCGTTGGTTCCTACGAGCAGTACTTC. It translates to CSARDAGVGSYEQYF.

This clonotype has at least ten counts. The chain recombines TRBV6-1 with TRBJ2-3; maybe TRBD2 (5 bases). The V gene's germline CDR1 is MNHNS and CDR2 SASEGT. The V end lost 7 bases, the J end lost 1 base, and 12 bases lay between the germline ends. The CDR3 extends over 14 amino acids. The CDR3 protein is CASTLDGGTDTQYF. The CDR3 coding sequence is TGTGCCAGCACCTTGGACGGGGGCACAGATACGCAGTATTTT.

This clonotype has at least ten counts. The rearrangement links TRBV12-3 or TRBV12-4 to TRBJ2-5, with TRBD2 matching 11 bases. TRBJ2-7 matches the DNA end more closely, so the J call is doubtful. The CDR3 is 13 residues long. Here the CDR3 reads CASSLLAGGEQYF. CDR3 DNA: TGTGCCAGCAGTTTACTAGCGGGGGGCGAGCAGTACTTC.

This chain connects TRBV29-1 to TRBJ2-3, with 13 bases identical to TRBD2. Germline V gene data show CDR1 as SQVTM and CDR2 as ANQGSEA. The CDR3 extends over 15 amino acids. J was trimmed by 2 bases and V by 3 bases; bases with no gene match: 2. CDR3 sequence reads: CSVDGLAGATDTQYF. CDR3 DNA sequence: TGCAGCGTTGACGGACTAGCGGGAGCCACAGATACGCAGTATTTT.

This clonotype was detected ten times or more. The chain combines TRBV11-2 with TRBJ2-1, with 12 bases that match TRBD2. The V gene end was trimmed by 5 bases and the J gene end by 14 bases; junction bases not matched to a gene: 19. Per germline, CDR1 SGHAT and CDR2 FQNNGV. This CDR3 region has 17 residues. CDR3 nucleotides: TGTGCCAGCAGCCTTAGTCAACTAGCGGGAGGACCACAGTTTAAGTTCTTC. This encodes CASSLSQLAGGPQFKFF.

This clonotype was observed a handful of times. The rearrangement joins TRBV5-1 to TRBJ2-1; D is unresolved. Germline CDR1 is SGHRS and CDR2 is YFSETQ. The CDR3 spans 16 residues. Trimming pared 7 bases from V and 2 bases from J, leaving 19 bases between. This chain's CDR3 is CASSFRTPPTYNEQFF. The CDR3, as DNA: TGCGCCAGCTCCTTTAGGACGCCCCCCACCTACAATGAGCAGTTCTTC.

This clonotype has a handful of counts. J is TRBJ2-5 and V is TRBV9; D is possibly TRBD2 (6 bases). Germline V CDR1 and CDR2: SGDLS, YYNGEE. This CDR3 is 16 amino acids long. V lost 3 bases, J lost 11 bases, and 26 bases lay in between. The CDR3 nucleotides are TGTGCCAGCAGCGCTCGACGAAACAACCACCTGGCGGGACAGTACTTC. It specifies CASSARRNNHLAGQYF.

The V gene is TRBV27, the J gene TRBJ2-4, with a weak D call TRBD1 (5 bases). Germline values: CDR1 MNHEY, CDR2 SMNVEV (reference sequence). V lost 4 bases and J 13 bases, leaving 26 bases between the germline ends. The CDR3 consists of 16 residues. The CDR3 DNA follows: TGTGCCAGCAGTTCCCAGGGCACAAGGGATGGCTCCAAGCAGTACTTC. Translation: CASSSQGTRDGSKQYF.

A few counts support this clonotype. CDR3 residues: CASSAKLAHEQYF. As DNA, the CDR3 is TGTGCCAGCAGCGCGAAACTAGCGCACGAGCAGTACTTC. This chain uses TRBV7-3 with TRBJ2-7, with 7 bases lining up with TRBD2. Germline CDR1 and CDR2: SGHTA and FQGTGA. J was trimmed by 5 bases and V by 5 bases; bases with no gene match: 6. The CDR3 is 13 amino acids.

The V gene is TRBV7-3, the J gene TRBJ2-1; 9 bases fit TRBD2. V was pared by 5 bases and J by 4 bases, with 9 bases of the junction left unmatched. The CDR3 sequence is 16 residues long. CDR1 and CDR2 from the germline V gene are SGHTA and FQGTGA. The CDR3: CASSPLAGDGYNEQFF. In nucleotides, the CDR3 is TGTGCCAGCAGCCCATTAGCGGGAGATGGATACAATGAGCAGTTCTTC.

The rearrangement links TRBV27 to TRBJ2-3, with TRBD2 matching over 7 bases. The CDR3 spans 14 residues. Germline-derived CDR1 and CDR2 are MNHEY and SMNVEV (reference sequence). Trimming removed 3 bases from V and 6 bases from J; junction bases left unmatched: 6. The CDR3 DNA follows: TGTGCCAGCAGTTTCGGACTAGGCGGGGATACGCAGTATTTT. It specifies CASSFGLGGDTQYF.

This chain uses TRBV12-3 or TRBV12-4 with TRBJ2-7; TRBD1 matches at 9 bases. The CDR3 spans 14 residues. J was trimmed by 12 bases and V by 2 bases; bases with no gene match: 11. CDR3 coding DNA: TGTGCCAGCAGTTTAATGGGACAGGGTGCCCTCCCGTACTTC. It encodes CASSLMGQGALPYF.

V gene TRBV6-1 combines with J gene TRBJ2-3; 9 bases line up with TRBD2. The CDR3 runs 13 residues. Germline V gives CDR1 MNHNS, CDR2 SASEGT. The V gene end was trimmed by 6 bases and the J gene end by 14 bases; junction bases not matched to a gene: 12. The CDR3: CASRGTSRRYAYF. CDR3 nucleotide sequence: TGTGCCAGCAGGGGGACTAGCCGTAGATACGCGTATTTT.

This clonotype was seen more than once but under ten times. This sequence joins TRBV27 and TRBJ1-2; a possible D gene is TRBD1 (6 bases). The CDR3 is 13 residues long. Trimming stripped 6 bases from V and 6 bases from J, with 14 bases between. Germline CDR1 and CDR2: MNHEY and SMNVEV (reference sequence). Here the CDR3 DNA reads TGTGCCAGCAGATTACTACAGGGTGATGGCTACACCTTC. As protein: CASRLLQGDGYTF.

J is TRBJ2-7 and V is TRBV5-1; possibly TRBD1 for D (6 bases). V was trimmed by 2 bases and J by 3 bases, leaving 12 bases between them. The CDR3 is made up of 14 amino acids. The germline gives CDR1 SGHRS, CDR2 YFSETQ. The CDR3, as DNA: TGCGCCAGCAGCTTACAGGGTGGCCTCTACGAGCAGTACTTC. It yields the protein CASSLQGGLYEQYF.

This clonotype was seen just once. The junction does not match germline at one end; this may be a read error. DNA for the CDR3: TGTGTCAGCAGCTTAGGGTTCCGAAACAATGAGCAGTTCTTC. Translating gives CVSSLGFRNNEQFF. The genes are TRBV7-2 and TRBJ2-1; the D is unclear. There are 14 residues in the CDR3. Germline V gene sequence: CDR1 SGHTA, CDR2 FQGNSA.

The count of this clonotype is one. V is TRBV20-1 and J is TRBJ2-5; 7 positions agree with TRBD1. Matching the DNA end better, TRBJ2-7 makes the J call doubtful. The CDR3 runs 14 residues. Germline assignment: CDR1 DFQATT and CDR2 SNEGSKA (reference sequence). The CDR3 DNA follows: TGCAGTGCTCAACAGGGGACGTCTACCTACGAGCAGTACTTC. Its protein is CSAQQGTSTYEQYF.

Points on this clonotype: The junction departs from the called germline gene at one end, perhaps through a read error. The genes are TRBV11-2 and TRBJ2-1; TRBD2 aligns across 11 bases. The germline V gene encodes CDR1 SGHAT and CDR2 FQNNGV. This CDR3 comprises 16 residues. In DNA form, the CDR3 reads TGTGCCGGCAGCTTAGGTACTAGCGGGAGAATCAATGAGCAGTTCTTC. Translated, it gives CAGSLGTSGRINEQFF.

The J gene is TRBJ2-2, the V gene TRBV20-1; D is perhaps TRBD2 (5 bases). V shed 3 bases and J shed 0 bases, with 8 bases lying between them. This CDR3 has 14 residues. The germline V gene encodes CDR1 DFQATT and CDR2 SNEGSKA (reference sequence). The CDR3 sequence is CSARGRANTGELFF. The CDR3 nucleotides read TGCAGTGCTAGGGGGAGAGCGAACACCGGGGAGCTGTTTTTT.